This passage covers 14 T cell receptor beta chains from one sample sequenced in a study of blood T cell repertoires in COVID-19. Repertoires were generated with immunoSEQ multiplex PCR, while TCRdb's copy carries only in-frame clones and drops some. Here the sample spans around 94,000 clones, about 80% being singletons. The specimen sequenced was peripheral blood. The receptors here all came from a man aged 55 to 70 with acute or convalescent COVID-19.

The CDR3 coding sequence is TGTGCCAGCAGCATAACTGACATCTCCTACGAGCAGTACTTC. It yields the protein CASSITDISYEQYF. The chain carries TRBV7-8 and TRBJ2-7, with no clear D. Germline values: CDR1 SGHVS, CDR2 FQNEAQ. The V end lost 5 bases, the J end lost 0 bases, and 11 bases lay between the germline ends. The CDR3 runs to 14 residues.

This CDR3 reads CASSGGQGANSPLHF. CDR3 DNA: TGCGCCAGCAGCGGGGGACAGGGGGCAAATTCACCCCTCCACTTT. The chain has TRBV5-1 and TRBJ1-6; 12 positions agree with TRBD1. The CDR3 is 15 amino acids. The germline gives CDR1 SGHRS, CDR2 YFSETQ. J gave up 7 bases and V 4 bases, and 3 bases lay outside the gene matches.

This chain connects TRBV7-2 to TRBJ2-1; TRBD1 aligns across 7 bases. This CDR3 is 16 amino acids long. V shed 1 base and J 2 bases; nucleotides not matched to a gene: 5. The germline gives CDR1 SGHTA, CDR2 FQGNSA. DNA for the CDR3: TGTGCCAGCAGCTTAGACACCGGGACAGCCTACAATGAGCAGTTCTTC. Protein product: CASSLDTGTAYNEQFF. The full variable domain, in which reference TRBV7-2 and TRBJ2-1 provide the parts outside the CDR3, is GAGVSQSPSNKVTEKGKDVELRCDPISGHTALYWYRQSLGQGLEFLIYFQGNSAPDKSGLPSDRFSAERTGGSVSTLTIQRTQQEDSAVYLCASSLDTGTAYNEQFFGPGTRLTVL.

The rearrangement joins TRBV18 to TRBJ1-3, with D tentatively TRBD1 (5 bases). Per the germline V gene, CDR1 is KGHSH and CDR2 is LQKENI. Trimming took 3 bases from V and 4 from J, leaving 13 bases between them. The CDR3 contains 15 residues. The CDR3, as DNA: TGTGCCAGCTCACCTACCGGCCAGGGAGGAAACACCATATATTTT. It specifies CASSPTGQGGNTIYF.

The chain has TRBV3-1 (or the pseudogene TRBV3-2) and TRBJ2-5, with TRBD2 identical over 8 bases. In germline, CDR1 is LGHDT, CDR2 YNNKEL (reference sequence). The CDR3 covers 13 residues. Trimming cost V 4 bases and J 5 bases; bases outside gene matches: 3. The CDR3 DNA follows: TGTGCCAGCAGCCTGCGGGAGGTGGAGACCCAGTACTTC. It codes for CASSLREVETQYF.

The rearrangement links TRBV30 to TRBJ2-7; TRBD1 might be the D (5 bases). The CDR3 has 13 amino acids. Trimming shortened V by 2 bases and J by 2 bases, and 10 bases separated the two germline ends. Germline V gene lookup returns CDR1 GTSNPN and CDR2 SVGIG (reference sequence). CDR3 loop: CAWSRGFAYEQYF. CDR3 nucleotide sequence: TGTGCCTGGAGTAGGGGATTCGCCTACGAGCAGTACTTC.

This chain connects TRBV19 to TRBJ1-5, with a weak D call TRBD1 (6 bases). Trimming removed 10 bases at V and 4 bases at J, with 17 bases between. Germline V gene data show CDR1 as LNHDA and CDR2 as SQIVND (reference sequence). The length of the CDR3 is 14 residues. The CDR3, as DNA: TGTGCCACCAGACCAGGGGCCTCTAATCAGCCCCAGCATTTT. Protein sequence: CATRPGASNQPQHF.

The chain links TRBV7-8 to TRBJ1-1, with D unresolved. Germline V gene data show CDR1 as SGHVS and CDR2 as FQNEAQ. The CDR3 consists of 12 residues. Trimming stripped 8 bases from V and 1 base from J, with 8 bases between. CDR3 sequence: CASHGPNTEAFF. The CDR3 coding sequence is TGTGCCAGCCACGGTCCGAACACTGAAGCTTTCTTT.

J is TRBJ2-6 and V is TRBV6-4; tentative D call: TRBD2 (6 bases). This CDR3 has 18 amino acids. CDR1 and CDR2 (germline): MRHNA, SNTAGT. V shed 0 bases and J shed 2 bases, with 14 bases lying between them. The CDR3 DNA reads TGTGCCAGCAGTGACTCGACGGGGGTAAGAGCTGGGGCCAACGTCCTGACTTTC. It translates to CASSDSTGVRAGANVLTF.

The chain uses TRBV20-1 and TRBJ2-7, with a possible D match to TRBD2 (5 bases). Germline V gives CDR1 DFQATT, CDR2 SNEGSKA (reference sequence). Trimming stripped 4 bases from V and 3 bases from J, with 7 bases between. This CDR3 region has 11 residues. CDR3 region: CSAKRVYEQYF. The CDR3 DNA reads TGCAGTGCTAAGAGGGTCTACGAGCAGTACTTC.

The rearrangement joins TRBV28 to TRBJ2-5; TRBD1 matches at 8 bases. The CDR3 consists of 14 residues. Looked up from germline, CDR1 is MDHEN and CDR2 is SYDVKM. V dropped 6 bases and J dropped 5; count of bases not matched to a gene: 8. CDR3 DNA: TGTGCCAGCAGCCGCCAGGGGGCCGATGAGACCCAGTACTTC. It codes for CASSRQGADETQYF.

The chain is built from TRBV19 and TRBJ2-3; D unresolved. Trimming left V 1 base short and J 0 bases short, with 8 bases between. From germline, CDR1 is LNHDA and CDR2 SQIVND (reference sequence). The CDR3 consists of 15 residues. CDR3 sequence reads: CASSIGLLSTDTQYF. DNA for the CDR3: TGTGCCAGTAGTATAGGACTCTTGAGCACAGATACGCAGTATTTT. Combining the CDR3 with reference TRBV19 and TRBJ2-3 gives the whole variable domain DGGITQSPKYLFRKEGQNVTLSCEQNLNHDAMYWYRQDPGQGLRLIYYSQIVNDFQKGDIAEGYSVSREKKESFPLTVTSAQKNPTAFYLCASSIGLLSTDTQYFGPGTRLTVL.

V and J are TRBV28 and TRBJ1-2; D remains unclear. In germline, CDR1 is MDHEN, CDR2 SYDVKM. The CDR3 covers 14 residues. The germline V and J ends were trimmed by 5 bases and 5 bases, with 15 bases remaining between them. CDR3 amino acids: CASSHYFLGYGYTF. The CDR3 DNA reads TGTGCCAGCAGTCATTACTTTCTCGGGTATGGCTACACCTTC.

V and J are TRBV29-1 and TRBJ2-1; 9 nucleotides align to TRBD1. J gave up 7 bases and V 6 bases, and 7 bases lay outside the gene matches. Germline V lookup: CDR1 SQVTM, CDR2 ANQGSEA. The CDR3 has 13 amino acids. The CDR3 region has the DNA TGCAGCGTCCAGACAGGGGGGTCGAATGAGCAGTTCTTC. Its protein product is CSVQTGGSNEQFF.